Presented here are 4 T cell receptor beta chains from one specimen sequenced in a study of immune heterogeneity within non-small cell lung tumors. Bulk tumor genomic DNA was the template, and each sample received about 600 ng. Surgeons took several biopsies per primary tumor, spaced far apart, during surgery. Patients had untreated, newly diagnosed non-small cell lung cancer and underwent curative surgery. With 32 V and 13 J primers, multiplex PCR amplified the TCR beta CDR3. MiXCR was run by TCRdb on the multiplex PCR reads, yielding one entry per CDR3 protein. The repertoire consists of about 2,600 distinct CDR3 sequences, with about 27% occurring once and the leading ten covering roughly a third. The sequencing input was lung tumor tissue. The source of these receptors is a man between 45 and 60 years old with non-small cell lung cancer.

There are a few counts of this clonotype. The genes are TRBV6-1 and TRBJ1-3; TRBD1 aligns across 7 bases. Germline CDR1 MNHNS, CDR2 SASEGT. The CDR3 covers 14 residues. The ends lost 6 bases at V and 5 bases at J; junction bases unmatched: 7. The CDR3 here is CASSSTTGRNTIYF. The CDR3 DNA reads as TGTGCCAGCAGCTCTACGACAGGGAGAAACACCATATATTTT.

This clonotype is judged medium-sized. The chain has TRBV20-1 and TRBJ2-3, with TRBD2 identical over 8 bases. Trimming took 4 bases from V and 13 from J; bases not matched to a gene: 7. CDR3 length: 11 residues. CDR1 is DFQATT, CDR2 SNEGSKA, per germline (reference sequence). This chain's CDR3 is CSAKPGLGEYF. CDR3 coding DNA: TGCAGTGCTAAACCGGGACTAGGGGAGTATTTT.

This clonotype was seen a handful of times. This chain connects TRBV7-2 to TRBJ2-5; D call uncertain. The CDR3 consists of 14 residues. CDR1 and CDR2 (germline): SGHTA, FQGNSA. Trimming cost V 1 base and J 4 bases, with 10 bases left between them. The CDR3 is CASSLGTDTETQYF. CDR3 nucleotide sequence: TGTGCCAGCAGCTTAGGGACGGATACAGAGACCCAGTACTTC. Full variable domain (remainder filled in from reference TRBV7-2 and TRBJ2-5): GAGVSQSPSNKVTEKGKDVELRCDPISGHTALYWYRQSLGQGLEFLIYFQGNSAPDKSGLPSDRFSAERTGGSVSTLTIQRTQQEDSAVYLCASSLGTDTETQYFGPGTRLLVL.

This clonotype counts as medium-sized. The V and J genes are TRBV28 and TRBJ2-1, with 9 bases that match TRBD2. J gave up 0 bases and V 0 bases, and 6 bases lay outside the gene matches. Germline V CDR1 and CDR2: MDHEN, SYDVKM. The CDR3 is 18 amino acids. The CDR3 region is CASSLWWAGGLSYNEQFF. CDR3 nucleotides: TGTGCCAGCAGTTTATGGTGGGCGGGAGGGCTCTCCTACAATGAGCAGTTCTTC.